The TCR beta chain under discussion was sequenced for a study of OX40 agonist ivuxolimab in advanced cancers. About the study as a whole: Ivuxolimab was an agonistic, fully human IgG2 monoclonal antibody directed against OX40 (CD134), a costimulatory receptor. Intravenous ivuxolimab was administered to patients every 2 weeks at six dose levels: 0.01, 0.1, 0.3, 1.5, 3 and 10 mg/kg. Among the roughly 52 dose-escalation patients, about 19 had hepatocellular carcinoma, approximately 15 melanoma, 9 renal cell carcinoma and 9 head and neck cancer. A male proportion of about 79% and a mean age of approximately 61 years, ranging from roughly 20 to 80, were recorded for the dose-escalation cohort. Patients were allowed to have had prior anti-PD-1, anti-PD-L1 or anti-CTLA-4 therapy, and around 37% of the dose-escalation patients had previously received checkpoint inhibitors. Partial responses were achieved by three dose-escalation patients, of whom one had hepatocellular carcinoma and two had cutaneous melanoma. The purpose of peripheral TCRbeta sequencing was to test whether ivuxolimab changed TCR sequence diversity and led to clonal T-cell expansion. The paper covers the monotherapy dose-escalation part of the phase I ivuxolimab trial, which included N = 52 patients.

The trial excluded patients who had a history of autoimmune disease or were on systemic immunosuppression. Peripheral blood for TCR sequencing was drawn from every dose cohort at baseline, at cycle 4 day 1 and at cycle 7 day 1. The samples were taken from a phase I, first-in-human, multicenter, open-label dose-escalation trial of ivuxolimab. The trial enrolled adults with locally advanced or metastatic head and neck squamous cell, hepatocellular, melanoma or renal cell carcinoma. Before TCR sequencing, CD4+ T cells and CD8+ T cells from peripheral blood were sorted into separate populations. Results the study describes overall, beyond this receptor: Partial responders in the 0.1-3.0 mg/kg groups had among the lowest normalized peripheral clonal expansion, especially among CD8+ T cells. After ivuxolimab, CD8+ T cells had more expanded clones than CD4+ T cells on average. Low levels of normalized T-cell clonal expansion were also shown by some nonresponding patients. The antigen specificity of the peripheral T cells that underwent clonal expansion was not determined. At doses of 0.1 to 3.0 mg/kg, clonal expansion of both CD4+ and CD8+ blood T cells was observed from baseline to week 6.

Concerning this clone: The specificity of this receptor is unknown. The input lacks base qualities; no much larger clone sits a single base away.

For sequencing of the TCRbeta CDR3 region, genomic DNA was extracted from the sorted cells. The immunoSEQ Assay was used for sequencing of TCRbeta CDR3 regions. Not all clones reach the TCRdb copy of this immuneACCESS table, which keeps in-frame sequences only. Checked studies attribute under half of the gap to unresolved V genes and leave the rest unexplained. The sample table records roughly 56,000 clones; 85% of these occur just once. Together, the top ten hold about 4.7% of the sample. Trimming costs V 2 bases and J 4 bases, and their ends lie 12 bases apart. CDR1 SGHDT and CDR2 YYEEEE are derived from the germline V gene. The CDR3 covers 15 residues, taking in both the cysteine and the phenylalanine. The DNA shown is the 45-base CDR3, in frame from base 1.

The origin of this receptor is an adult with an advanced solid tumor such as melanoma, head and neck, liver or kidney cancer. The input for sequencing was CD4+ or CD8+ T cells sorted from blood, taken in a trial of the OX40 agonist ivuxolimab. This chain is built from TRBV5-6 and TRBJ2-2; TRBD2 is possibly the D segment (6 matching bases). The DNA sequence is TGTGCCAGCAGCTTAACTAGGAGGGTCACCGGGGAGCTGTTTTTT. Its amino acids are CASSLTRRVTGELFF.